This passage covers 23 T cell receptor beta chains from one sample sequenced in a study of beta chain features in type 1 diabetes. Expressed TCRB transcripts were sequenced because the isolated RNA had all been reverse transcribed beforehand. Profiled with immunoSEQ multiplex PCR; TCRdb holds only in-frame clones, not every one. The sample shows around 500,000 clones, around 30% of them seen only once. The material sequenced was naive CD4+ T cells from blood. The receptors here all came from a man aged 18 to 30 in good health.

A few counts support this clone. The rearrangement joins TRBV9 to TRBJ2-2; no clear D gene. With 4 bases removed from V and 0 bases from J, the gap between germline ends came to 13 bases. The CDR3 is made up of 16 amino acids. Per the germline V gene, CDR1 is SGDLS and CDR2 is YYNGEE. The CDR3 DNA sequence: TGTGCCAGCAGCTCAAACAGTGTCGCGAACACCGGGGAGCTGTTTTTT. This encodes CASSSNSVANTGELFF.

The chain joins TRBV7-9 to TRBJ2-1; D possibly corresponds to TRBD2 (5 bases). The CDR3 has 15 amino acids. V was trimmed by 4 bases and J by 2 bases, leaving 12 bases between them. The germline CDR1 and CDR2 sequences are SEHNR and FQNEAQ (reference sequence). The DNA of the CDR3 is TGTGCCAGCAGCTCCGGACTTCCGGCCTACAATGAGCAGTTCTTC. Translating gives CASSSGLPAYNEQFF.

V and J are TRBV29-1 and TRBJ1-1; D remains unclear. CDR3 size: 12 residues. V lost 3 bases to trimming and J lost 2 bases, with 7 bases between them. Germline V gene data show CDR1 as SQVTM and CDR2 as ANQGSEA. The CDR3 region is CSVEPDNTEAFF. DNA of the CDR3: TGCAGCGTTGAGCCTGATAACACTGAAGCTTTCTTT.

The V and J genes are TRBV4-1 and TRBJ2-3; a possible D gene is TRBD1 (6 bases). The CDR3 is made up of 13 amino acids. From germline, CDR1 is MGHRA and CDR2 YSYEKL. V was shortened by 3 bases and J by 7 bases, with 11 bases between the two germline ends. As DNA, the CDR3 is TGCGCCAGCAGCCAGCCGGGACACAATACGCAGTATTTT. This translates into CASSQPGHNTQYF.

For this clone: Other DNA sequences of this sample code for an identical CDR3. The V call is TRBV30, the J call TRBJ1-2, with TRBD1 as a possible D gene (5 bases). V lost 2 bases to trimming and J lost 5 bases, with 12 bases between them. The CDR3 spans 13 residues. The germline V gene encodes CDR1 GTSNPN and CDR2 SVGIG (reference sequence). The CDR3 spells CAWSPQALYGYTF. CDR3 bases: TGTGCCTGGAGTCCACAGGCGTTGTATGGCTACACCTTC.

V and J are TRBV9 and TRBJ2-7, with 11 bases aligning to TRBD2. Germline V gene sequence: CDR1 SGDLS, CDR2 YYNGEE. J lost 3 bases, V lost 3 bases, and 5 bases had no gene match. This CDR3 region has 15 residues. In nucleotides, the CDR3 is TGTGCCAGCAGCGAGGGACTAGCGGACTTCTACGAGCAGTACTTC. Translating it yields CASSEGLADFYEQYF.

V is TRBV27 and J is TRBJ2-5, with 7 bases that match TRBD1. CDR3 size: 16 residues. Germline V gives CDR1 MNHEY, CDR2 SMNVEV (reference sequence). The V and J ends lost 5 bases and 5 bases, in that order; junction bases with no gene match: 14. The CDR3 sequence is CASSRGWGTASETQYF. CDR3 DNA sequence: TGTGCCAGCAGTCGCGGTTGGGGGACAGCCTCTGAGACCCAGTACTTC.

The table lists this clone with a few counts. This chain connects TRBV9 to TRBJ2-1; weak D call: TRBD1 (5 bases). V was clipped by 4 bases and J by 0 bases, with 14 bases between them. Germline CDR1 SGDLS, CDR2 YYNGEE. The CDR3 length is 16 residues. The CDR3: CASSPARARSYNEQFF. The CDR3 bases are TGTGCCAGCAGCCCCGCCAGGGCCCGCTCCTACAATGAGCAGTTCTTC.

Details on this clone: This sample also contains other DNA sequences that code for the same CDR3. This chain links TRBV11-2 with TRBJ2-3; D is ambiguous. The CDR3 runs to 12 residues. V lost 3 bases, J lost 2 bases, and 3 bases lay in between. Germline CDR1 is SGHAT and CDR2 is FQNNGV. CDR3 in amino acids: CASSFSTDTQYF. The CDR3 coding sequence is TGTGCCAGCAGCTTCTCCACAGATACGCAGTATTTT.

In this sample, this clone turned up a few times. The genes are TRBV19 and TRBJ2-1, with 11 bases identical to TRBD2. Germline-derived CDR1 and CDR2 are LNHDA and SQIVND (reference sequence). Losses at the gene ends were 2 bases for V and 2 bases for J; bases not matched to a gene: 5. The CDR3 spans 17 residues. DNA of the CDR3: TGTGCCAGTAGTATATACGCGGGACTAGCGGCCTACAATGAGCAGTTCTTC. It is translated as CASSIYAGLAAYNEQFF.

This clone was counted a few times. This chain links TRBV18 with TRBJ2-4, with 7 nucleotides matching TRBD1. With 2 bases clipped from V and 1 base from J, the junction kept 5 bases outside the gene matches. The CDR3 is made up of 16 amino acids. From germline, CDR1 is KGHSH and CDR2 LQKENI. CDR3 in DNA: TGTGCCAGCTCACCATTATTACAGGGGGCCAAAAACATTCAGTACTTC. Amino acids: CASSPLLQGAKNIQYF.

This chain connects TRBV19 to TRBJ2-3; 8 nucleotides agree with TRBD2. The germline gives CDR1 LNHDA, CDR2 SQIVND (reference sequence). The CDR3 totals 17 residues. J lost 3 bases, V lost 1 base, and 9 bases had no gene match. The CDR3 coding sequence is TGTGCCAGTAGTATAGTCGGGAGGGCCTCCCCGACAGATACGCAGTATTTT. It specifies CASSIVGRASPTDTQYF.

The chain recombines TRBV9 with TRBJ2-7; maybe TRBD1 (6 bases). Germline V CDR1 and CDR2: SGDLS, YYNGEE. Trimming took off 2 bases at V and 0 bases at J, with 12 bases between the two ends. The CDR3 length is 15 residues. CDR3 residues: CASSVGTGSSYEQYF. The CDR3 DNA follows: TGTGCCAGCAGCGTCGGAACAGGGAGCTCCTACGAGCAGTACTTC.

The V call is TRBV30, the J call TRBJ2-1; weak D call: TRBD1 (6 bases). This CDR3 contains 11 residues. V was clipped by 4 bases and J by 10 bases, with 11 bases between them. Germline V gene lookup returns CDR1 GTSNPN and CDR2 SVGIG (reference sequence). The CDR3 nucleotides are TGTGCCTGGAACCTAGGACAGGAGCAGTTCTTC. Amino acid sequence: CAWNLGQEQFF.

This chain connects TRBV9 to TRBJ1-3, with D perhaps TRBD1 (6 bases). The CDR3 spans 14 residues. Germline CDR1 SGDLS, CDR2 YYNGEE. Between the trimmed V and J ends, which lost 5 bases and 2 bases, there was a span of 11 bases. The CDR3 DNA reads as TGTGCCAGCAGTCGGACAGTGACTGGAAACACCATATATTTT. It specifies CASSRTVTGNTIYF.

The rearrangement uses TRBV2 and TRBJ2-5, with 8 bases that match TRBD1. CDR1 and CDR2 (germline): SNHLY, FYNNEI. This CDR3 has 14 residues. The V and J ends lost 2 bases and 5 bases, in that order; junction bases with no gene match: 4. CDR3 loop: CASSEQGAGETQYF. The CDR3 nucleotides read TGTGCCAGCAGTGAACAGGGGGCAGGGGAGACCCAGTACTTC.

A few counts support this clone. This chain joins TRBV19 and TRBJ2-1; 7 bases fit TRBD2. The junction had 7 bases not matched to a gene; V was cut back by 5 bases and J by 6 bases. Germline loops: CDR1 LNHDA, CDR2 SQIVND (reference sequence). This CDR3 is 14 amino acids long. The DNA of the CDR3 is TGTGCCAGTAGTCCCACGGGGGGATTCAATGAGCAGTTCTTC. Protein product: CASSPTGGFNEQFF.

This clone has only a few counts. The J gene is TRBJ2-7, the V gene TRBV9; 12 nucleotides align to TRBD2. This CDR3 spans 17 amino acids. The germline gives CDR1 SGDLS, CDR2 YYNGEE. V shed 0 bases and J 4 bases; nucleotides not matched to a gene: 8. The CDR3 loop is CASSVAETSGSVYEQYF. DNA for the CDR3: TGTGCCAGCAGCGTAGCCGAGACTAGCGGGAGTGTGTACGAGCAGTACTTC.

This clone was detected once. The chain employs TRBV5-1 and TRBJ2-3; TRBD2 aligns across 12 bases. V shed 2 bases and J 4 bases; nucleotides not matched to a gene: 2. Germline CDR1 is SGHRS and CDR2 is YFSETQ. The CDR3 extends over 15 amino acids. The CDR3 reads CASSFLAGGADTQYF. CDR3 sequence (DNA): TGCGCCAGCAGCTTTCTAGCGGGAGGGGCAGATACGCAGTATTTT.

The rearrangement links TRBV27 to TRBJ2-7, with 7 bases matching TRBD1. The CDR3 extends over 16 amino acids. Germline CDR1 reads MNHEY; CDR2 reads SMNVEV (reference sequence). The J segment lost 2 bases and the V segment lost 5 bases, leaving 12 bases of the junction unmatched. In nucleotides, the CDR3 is TGTGCCAGCAGTCGACAGGGTCCCCTTGGCCCCTACGAGCAGTACTTC. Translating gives CASSRQGPLGPYEQYF.

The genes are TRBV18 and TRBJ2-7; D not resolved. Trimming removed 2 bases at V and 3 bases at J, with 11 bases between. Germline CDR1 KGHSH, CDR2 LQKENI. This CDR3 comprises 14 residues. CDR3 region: CASSPIKDFYEQYF. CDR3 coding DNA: TGTGCCAGCTCACCAATAAAGGATTTCTACGAGCAGTACTTC. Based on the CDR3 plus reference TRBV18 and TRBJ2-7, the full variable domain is NAGVMQNPRHLVRRRGQEARLRCSPMKGHSHVYWYRQLPEEGLKFMVYLQKENIIDESGMPKERFSAEFPKEGPSILRIQQVVRGDSAAYFCASSPIKDFYEQYFGPGTRLTVT.

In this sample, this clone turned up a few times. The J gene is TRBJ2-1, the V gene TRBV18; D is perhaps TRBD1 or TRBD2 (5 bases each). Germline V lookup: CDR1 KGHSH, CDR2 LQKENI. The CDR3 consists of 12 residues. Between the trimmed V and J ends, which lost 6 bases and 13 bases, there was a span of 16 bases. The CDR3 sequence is CASSGTSESQFF. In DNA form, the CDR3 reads TGTGCCAGCTCTGGGACCTCCGAGAGTCAGTTCTTC.

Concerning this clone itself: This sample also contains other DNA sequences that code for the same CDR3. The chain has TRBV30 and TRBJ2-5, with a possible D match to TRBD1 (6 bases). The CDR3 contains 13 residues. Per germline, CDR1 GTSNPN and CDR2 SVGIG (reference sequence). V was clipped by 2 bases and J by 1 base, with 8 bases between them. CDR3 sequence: CAWSSGAQETQYF. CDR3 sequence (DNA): TGTGCCTGGAGTTCAGGGGCCCAAGAGACCCAGTACTTC.